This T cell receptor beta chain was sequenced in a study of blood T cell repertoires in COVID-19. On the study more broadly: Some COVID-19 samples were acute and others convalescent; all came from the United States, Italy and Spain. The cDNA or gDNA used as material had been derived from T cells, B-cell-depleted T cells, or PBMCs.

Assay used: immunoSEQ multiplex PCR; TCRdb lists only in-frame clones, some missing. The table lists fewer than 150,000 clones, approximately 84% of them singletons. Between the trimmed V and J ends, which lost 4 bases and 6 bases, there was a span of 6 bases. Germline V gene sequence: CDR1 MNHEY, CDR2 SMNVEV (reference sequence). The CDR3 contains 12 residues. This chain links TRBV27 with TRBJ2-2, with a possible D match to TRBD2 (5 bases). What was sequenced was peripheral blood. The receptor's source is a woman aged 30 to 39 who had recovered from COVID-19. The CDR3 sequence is CASSWGAGELFF. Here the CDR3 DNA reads TGTGCCAGCAGTTGGGGAGCCGGGGAGCTGTTTTTT.